This T cell receptor beta chain was documented in a study of T cells in localized non-small cell lung cancer. Findings and limits, study-wide: Tumor samples were not multi-region, leaving intratumor heterogeneity unexcluded. Those with higher blood T cell density had longer overall survival.

CDR3 length: 16 amino acids. The germline V gene encodes CDR1 SGDLS and CDR2 YYNGEE. The V and J ends lost 4 bases and 0 bases, in that order; junction bases with no gene match: 6. Assay: immunoSEQ multiplex PCR; the TCRdb copy retains only in-frame clones and omits some. The sample lists roughly 61,000 clones; around 81% were seen once. As concerns this clone: The antigen is undetermined.

The chain employs TRBV9 and TRBJ2-2, with 7 bases identical to TRBD2. The clonotype comes from a man aged 40 to 75 with stage II lung adenocarcinoma. The sample in question was PBMCs, obtained before any cancer treatment. The CDR3 nucleotides are TGTGCCAGCAGCCCTCCGGCGGGAGCGAACACCGGGGAGCTGTTTTTT. This translates into CASSPPAGANTGELFF. The whole variable domain, filled in from reference TRBV9 and TRBJ2-2, reads DSGVTQTPKHLITATGQRVTLRCSPRSGDLSVYWYQQSLDQGLQFLIQYYNGEERAKGNILERFSAQQFPDLHSELNLSSLELGDSALYFCASSPPAGANTGELFFGEGSRLTVL.